This T cell receptor beta chain derives from a study of CD8 T cells in ankylosing spondylitis. TCRdb passed the 5' RACE reads through MiXCR, listing each CDR3 protein once. The sample has about 160,000 distinct CDR3 sequences, around 42% seen once. The CDR3 spans 14 residues. CDR1 and CDR2 from the germline V gene are SGHRS and YFSETQ. V was cut by 0 bases and J by 0 bases, with 7 bases left in between. The V and J genes are TRBV5-1 and TRBJ2-7; D tentatively reads TRBD1 or TRBD2 (5 bases each). The sequenced sample consisted of synovial fluid, either unsorted or a sorted T cell fraction (not recorded which). This receptor was obtained from a male donor with ankylosing spondylitis. The CDR3 sequence: CASSLGDGSYEQYF. The CDR3 nucleotides read TGCGCCAGCAGCTTGGGGGACGGCTCCTACGAGCAGTACTTC. The complete variable domain, with remaining parts taken from reference TRBV5-1 and TRBJ2-7, reads KAGVTQTPRYLIKTRGQQVTLSCSPISGHRSVSWYQQTPGQGLQFLFEYFSETQRNKGNFPGRFSGRQFSNSRSEMNVSTLELGDSALYLCASSLGDGSYEQYFGPGTRLTVT.